This TCR beta chain comes out of a study of cytomegalovirus exposure and HLA in healthy donors. Study-wide background: The Caucasian-associated ancestry cluster held around four fifths of 300 to 450 genotyped donors.

PCR employed 60 Vbeta and 13 Jbeta primers. Here immunoSEQ multiplex PCR was the method, and the copy in TCRdb shows in-frame clones only, minus some. This repertoire shows more than 80,000 clones, 69% found once; its top ten account for approximately 2.9%. Study-wide findings and caveats: Analyzed later, most CMV-associated TCR beta chains appeared HLA-restricted. Fewer N-insertions than the approximately 700-donor mean were reportedly shown by an Asian-associated ancestry cluster in a later analysis.

This clone occurred once. Its antigen is currently unknown. The CDR3 has 17 amino acids. The germline V gene encodes CDR1 SGDLS and CDR2 YYNGEE. With V trimmed by 0 bases and J by 5 bases, 9 bases remained unmatched. The TCR sequence derives from a man aged 50-60 years in good health and CMV-seronegative. The chain employs TRBV9 and TRBJ2-1; 9 bases line up with TRBD2. Material: PBMCs. The chain's CDR3 is CASSVGASGARNNEQFF. CDR3 DNA: TGTGCCAGCAGCGTAGGGGCTAGCGGGGCTCGTAACAATGAGCAGTTCTTC.